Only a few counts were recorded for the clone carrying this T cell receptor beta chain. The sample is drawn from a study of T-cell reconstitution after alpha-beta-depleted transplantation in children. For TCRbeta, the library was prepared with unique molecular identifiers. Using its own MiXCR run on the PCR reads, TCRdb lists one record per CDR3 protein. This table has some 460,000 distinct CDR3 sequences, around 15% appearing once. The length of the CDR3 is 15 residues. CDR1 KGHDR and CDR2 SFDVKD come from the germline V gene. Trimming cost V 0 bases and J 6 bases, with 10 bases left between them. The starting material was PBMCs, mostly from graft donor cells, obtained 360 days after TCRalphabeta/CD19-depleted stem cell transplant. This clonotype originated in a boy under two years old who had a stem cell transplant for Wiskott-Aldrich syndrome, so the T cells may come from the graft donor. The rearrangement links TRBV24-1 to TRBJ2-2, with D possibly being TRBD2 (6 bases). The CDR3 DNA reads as TGTGCCACCAGTGATTTGATCGGGAGTCCCGGGGAGCTGTTTTTT. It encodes CATSDLIGSPGELFF.